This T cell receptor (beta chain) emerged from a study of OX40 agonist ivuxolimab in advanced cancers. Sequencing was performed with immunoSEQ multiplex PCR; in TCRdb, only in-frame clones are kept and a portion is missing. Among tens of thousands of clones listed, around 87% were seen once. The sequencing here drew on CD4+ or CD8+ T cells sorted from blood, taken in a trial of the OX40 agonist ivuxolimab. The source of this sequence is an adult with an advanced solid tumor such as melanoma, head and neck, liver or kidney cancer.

The CDR3 loop reads CSVLARSSRFLSNTEAFF. CDR3 sequence (DNA): TGCAGCGTTTTGGCCCGTAGTTCCAGGTTCCTTTCGAACACTGAAGCTTTCTTT. V and J are TRBV29-1 and TRBJ1-1; D gene unclear. Per the germline V gene, CDR1 is SQVTM and CDR2 is ANQGSEA. The CDR3 extends over 18 amino acids. Trimming left V 5 bases short and J 1 base short, with 26 bases between. Combining the CDR3 with reference TRBV29-1 and TRBJ1-1 gives the whole variable domain SAVISQKPSRDICQRGTSLTIQCQVDSQVTMMFWYRQQPGQSLTLIATANQGSEATYESGFVIDKFPISRPNLTFSTLTVSNMSPEDSSIYLCSVLARSSRFLSNTEAFFGQGTRLTVV.